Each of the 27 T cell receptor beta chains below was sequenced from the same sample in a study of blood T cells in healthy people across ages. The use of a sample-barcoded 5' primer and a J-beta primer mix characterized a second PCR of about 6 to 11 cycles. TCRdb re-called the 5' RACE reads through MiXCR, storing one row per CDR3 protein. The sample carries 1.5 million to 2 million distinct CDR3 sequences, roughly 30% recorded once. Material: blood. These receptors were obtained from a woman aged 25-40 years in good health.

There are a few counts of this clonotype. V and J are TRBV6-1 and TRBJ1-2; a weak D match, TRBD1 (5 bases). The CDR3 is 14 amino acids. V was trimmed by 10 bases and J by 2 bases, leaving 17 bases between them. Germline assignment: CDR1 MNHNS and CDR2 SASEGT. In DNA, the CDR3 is TGTGCCACTTATTCCGGGGGGGGAAACTATGGCTACACCTTC. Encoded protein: CATYSGGGNYGYTF.

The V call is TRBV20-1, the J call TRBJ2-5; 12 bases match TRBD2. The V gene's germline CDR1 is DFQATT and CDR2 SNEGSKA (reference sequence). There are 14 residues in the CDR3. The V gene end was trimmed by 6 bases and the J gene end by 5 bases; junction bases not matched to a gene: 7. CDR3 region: CSARLAGVFETQYF. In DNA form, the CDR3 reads TGCAGTGCAAGACTAGCGGGGGTTTTCGAGACCCAGTACTTC.

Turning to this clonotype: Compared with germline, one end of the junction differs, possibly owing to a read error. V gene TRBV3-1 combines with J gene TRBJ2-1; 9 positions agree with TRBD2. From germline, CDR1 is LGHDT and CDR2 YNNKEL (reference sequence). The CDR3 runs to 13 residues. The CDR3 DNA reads TGTACCAGCAGCCAAGTGCGGGAGGGAGGGCAGTTCTTC. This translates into CTSSQVREGGQFF.

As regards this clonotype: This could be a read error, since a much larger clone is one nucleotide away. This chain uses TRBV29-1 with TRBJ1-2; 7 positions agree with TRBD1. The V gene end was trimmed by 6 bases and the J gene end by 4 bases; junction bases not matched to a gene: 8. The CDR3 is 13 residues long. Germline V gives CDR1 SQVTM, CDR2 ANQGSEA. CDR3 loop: CSVLQGPSYGYTF. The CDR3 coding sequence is TGCAGCGTATTACAGGGGCCCAGCTATGGCTACACCTTC. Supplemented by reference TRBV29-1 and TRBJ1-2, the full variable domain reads SAVISQKPSRDICQRGTSLTIQCQVDSQVTMMFWYRQQPGQSLTLIATANQGSEATYESGFVIDKFPISRPNLTFSTLTVSNMSPEDSSIYLCSVLQGPSYGYTFGSGTRLTVV.

CDR3 protein: CAVESRGEDTQYF. Written as DNA, the CDR3 is TGTGCCGTAGAAAGCCGAGGGGAAGATACGCAGTATTTT. The V and J genes are TRBV6-6 and TRBJ2-3; TRBD1 or TRBD2 may be the D gene (5 bases each). The ends were cut back, 11 bases at V and 5 bases at J, with 17 bases in the middle. The length of the CDR3 is 13 residues. Germline V gene data show CDR1 as MNHNY and CDR2 as SVGAGI (reference sequence).

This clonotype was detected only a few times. The CDR3 loop is CASSETGPQPQHF. The CDR3 nucleotides read TGTGCCAGCAGTGAAACGGGACCGCAGCCCCAGCATTTT. This rearrangement joins TRBV6-1 to TRBJ1-5, with a tentative D call TRBD1 (5 bases). Germline CDR1 is MNHNS and CDR2 is SASEGT. V lost 2 bases to trimming and J lost 7 bases, with 9 bases between them. CDR3 length: 13 residues.

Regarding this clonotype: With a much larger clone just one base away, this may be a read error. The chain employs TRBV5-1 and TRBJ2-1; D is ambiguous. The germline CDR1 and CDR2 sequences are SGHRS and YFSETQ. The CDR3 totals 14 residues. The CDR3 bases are TGCGCCAACAGCTTGGACCCCAGTAGCAATGAGCAGTTCTTC. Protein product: CANSLDPSSNEQFF. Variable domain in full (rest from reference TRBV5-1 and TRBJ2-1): KAGVTQTPRYLIKTRGQQVTLSCSPISGHRSVSWYQQTPGQGLQFLFEYFSETQRNKGNFPGRFSGRQFSNSRSEMNVSTLELGDSALYLCANSLDPSSNEQFFGPGTRLTVL.

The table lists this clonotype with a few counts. This chain's CDR3 is CASSQDRSGGLLYEQYF. For the CDR3, the DNA is TGCGCCAGCAGCCAAGATCGGAGCGGGGGGCTCCTCTACGAGCAGTACTTC. This sequence joins TRBV4-1 and TRBJ2-7; 9 positions agree with TRBD2. There are 17 residues in the CDR3. Germline V lookup: CDR1 MGHRA, CDR2 YSYEKL. Trimming cost V 0 bases and J 3 bases; bases outside gene matches: 9.

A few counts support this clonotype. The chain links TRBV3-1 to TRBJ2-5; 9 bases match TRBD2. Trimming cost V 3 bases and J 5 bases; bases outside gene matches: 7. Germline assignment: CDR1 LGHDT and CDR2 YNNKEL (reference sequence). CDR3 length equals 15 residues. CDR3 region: CASSQRAGGPETQYF. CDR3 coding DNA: TGTGCCAGCAGCCAGCGGGCGGGGGGGCCGGAGACCCAGTACTTC.

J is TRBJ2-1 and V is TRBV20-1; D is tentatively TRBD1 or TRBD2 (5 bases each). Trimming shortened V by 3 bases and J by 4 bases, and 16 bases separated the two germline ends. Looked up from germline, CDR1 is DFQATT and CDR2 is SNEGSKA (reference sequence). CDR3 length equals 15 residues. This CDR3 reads CSASPGAGKYNEQFF. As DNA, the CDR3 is TGCAGTGCTAGCCCCGGGGCAGGGAAATACAATGAGCAGTTCTTC.

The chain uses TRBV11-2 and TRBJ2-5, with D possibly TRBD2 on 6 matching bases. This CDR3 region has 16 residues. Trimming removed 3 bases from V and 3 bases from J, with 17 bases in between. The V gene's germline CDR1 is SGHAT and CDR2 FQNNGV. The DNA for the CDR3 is TGTGCCAGCAGCTTCCGCGGACTGGCGGGAAAAGAGACCCAGTACTTC. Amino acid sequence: CASSFRGLAGKETQYF. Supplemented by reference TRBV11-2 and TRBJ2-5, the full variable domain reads EAGVAQSPRYKIIEKRQSVAFWCNPISGHATLYWYQQILGQGPKLLIQFQNNGVVDDSQLPKDRFSAERLKGVDSTLKIQPAKLEDSAVYLCASSFRGLAGKETQYFGPGTRLLVL.

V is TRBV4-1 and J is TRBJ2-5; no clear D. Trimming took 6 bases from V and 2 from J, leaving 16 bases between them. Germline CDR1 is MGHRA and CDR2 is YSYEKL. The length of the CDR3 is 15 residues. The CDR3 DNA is TGCGCCAGCAGTCCAAGAGTAACGGTACAAGAGACCCAGTACTTC. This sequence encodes CASSPRVTVQETQYF.

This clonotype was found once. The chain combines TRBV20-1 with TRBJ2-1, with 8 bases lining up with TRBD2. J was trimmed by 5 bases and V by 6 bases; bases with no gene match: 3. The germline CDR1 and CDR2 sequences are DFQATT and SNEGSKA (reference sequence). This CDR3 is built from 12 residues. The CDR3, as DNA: TGCAGTGCGCAGCGGGGGCACAATGAGCAGTTCTTC. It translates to CSAQRGHNEQFF.

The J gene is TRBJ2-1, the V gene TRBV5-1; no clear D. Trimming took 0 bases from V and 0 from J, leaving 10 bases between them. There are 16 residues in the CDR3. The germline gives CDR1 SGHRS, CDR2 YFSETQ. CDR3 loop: CASSLGWALSYNEQFF. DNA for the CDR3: TGCGCCAGCAGCTTGGGTTGGGCCCTCTCCTACAATGAGCAGTTCTTC.

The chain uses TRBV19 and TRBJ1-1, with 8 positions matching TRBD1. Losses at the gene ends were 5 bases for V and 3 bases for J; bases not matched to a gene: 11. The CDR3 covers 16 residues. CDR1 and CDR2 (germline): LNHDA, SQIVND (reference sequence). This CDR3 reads CASSAPYQGADTEAFF. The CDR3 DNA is TGTGCCAGTAGTGCCCCGTATCAGGGGGCGGACACTGAAGCTTTCTTT. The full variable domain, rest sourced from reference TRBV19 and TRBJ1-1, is DGGITQSPKYLFRKEGQNVTLSCEQNLNHDAMYWYRQDPGQGLRLIYYSQIVNDFQKGDIAEGYSVSREKKESFPLTVTSAQKNPTAFYLCASSAPYQGADTEAFFGQGTRLTVV.

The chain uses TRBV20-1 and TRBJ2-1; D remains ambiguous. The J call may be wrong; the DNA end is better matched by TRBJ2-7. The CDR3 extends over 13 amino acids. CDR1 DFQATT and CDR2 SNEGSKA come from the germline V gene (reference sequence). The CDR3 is CSAILRSYNEQYF. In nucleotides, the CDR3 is TGCAGTGCCATTCTCCGGAGCTACAATGAGCAGTACTTC.

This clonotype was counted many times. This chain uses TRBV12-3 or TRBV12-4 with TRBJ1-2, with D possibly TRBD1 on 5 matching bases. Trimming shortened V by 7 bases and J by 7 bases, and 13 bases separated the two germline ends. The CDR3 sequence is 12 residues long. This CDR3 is CASTLTGGGYTF. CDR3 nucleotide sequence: TGTGCCAGCACCCTCACCGGGGGTGGCTACACCTTC.

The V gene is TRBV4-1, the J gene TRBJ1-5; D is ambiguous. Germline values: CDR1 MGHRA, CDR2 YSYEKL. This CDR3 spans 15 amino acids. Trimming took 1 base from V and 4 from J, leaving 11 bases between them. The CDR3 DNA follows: TGCGCCAGCAGCCAAGCGGGCACTACTAATCAGCCCCAGCATTTT. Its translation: CASSQAGTTNQPQHF.

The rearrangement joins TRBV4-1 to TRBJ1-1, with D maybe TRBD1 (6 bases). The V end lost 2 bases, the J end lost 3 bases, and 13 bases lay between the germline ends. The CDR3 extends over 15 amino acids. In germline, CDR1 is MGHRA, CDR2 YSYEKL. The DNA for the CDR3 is TGCGCCAGCAGCCAAAACGCGGGGGCTTACACTGAAGCTTTCTTT. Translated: CASSQNAGAYTEAFF.

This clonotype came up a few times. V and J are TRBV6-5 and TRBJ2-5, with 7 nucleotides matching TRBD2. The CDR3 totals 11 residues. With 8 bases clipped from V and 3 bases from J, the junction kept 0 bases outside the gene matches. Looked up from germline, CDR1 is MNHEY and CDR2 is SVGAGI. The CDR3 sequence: CASGREETQYF. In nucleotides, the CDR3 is TGTGCCAGCGGGAGGGAAGAGACCCAGTACTTC.

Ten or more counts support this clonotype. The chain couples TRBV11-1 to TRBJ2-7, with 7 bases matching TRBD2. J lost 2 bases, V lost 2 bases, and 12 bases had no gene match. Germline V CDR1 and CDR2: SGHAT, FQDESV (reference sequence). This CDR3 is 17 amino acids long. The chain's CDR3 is CASSLTSSSGTPYEQYF. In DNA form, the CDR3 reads TGTGCCAGCAGCTTAACCTCGTCTAGCGGTACACCCTACGAGCAGTACTTC. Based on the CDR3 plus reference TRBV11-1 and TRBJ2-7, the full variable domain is EAEVAQSPRYKITEKSQAVAFWCDPISGHATLYWYRQILGQGPELLVQFQDESVVDDSQLPKDRFSAERLKGVDSTLKIQPAELGDSAMYLCASSLTSSSGTPYEQYFGPGTRLTVT.

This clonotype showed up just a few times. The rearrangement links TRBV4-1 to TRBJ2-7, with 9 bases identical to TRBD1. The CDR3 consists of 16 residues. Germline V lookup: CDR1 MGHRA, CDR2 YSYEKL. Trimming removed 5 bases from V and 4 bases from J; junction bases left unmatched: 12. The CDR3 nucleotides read TGCGCCAGCAGCGCATCCGGGACAGGGAGTTTTTACGAGCAGTACTTC. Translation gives CASSASGTGSFYEQYF.

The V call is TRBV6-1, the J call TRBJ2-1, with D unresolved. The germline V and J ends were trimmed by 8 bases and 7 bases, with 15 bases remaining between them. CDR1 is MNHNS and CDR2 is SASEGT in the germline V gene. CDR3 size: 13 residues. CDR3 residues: CASLGSSWNEQFF. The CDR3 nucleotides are TGTGCCAGCTTGGGCAGCTCCTGGAATGAGCAGTTCTTC.

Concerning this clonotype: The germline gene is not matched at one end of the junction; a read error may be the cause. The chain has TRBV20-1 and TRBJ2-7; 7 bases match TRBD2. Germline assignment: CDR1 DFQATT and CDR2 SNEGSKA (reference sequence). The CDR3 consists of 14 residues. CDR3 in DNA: TGCAGTGCGGAGACTAGCTTAAATCCCTACGGGCAGTACTTC. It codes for CSAETSLNPYGQYF.

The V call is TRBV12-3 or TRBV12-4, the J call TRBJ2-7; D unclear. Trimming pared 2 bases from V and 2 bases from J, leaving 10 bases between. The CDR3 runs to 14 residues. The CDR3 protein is CASSLMPVTYEQYF. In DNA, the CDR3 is TGTGCCAGCAGTTTAATGCCAGTAACCTACGAGCAGTACTTC.

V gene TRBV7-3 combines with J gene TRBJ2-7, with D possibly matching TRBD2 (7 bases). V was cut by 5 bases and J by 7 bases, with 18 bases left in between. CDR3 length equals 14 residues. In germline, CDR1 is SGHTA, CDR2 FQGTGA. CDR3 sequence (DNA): TGTGCCAGCAGCAAAGGGGGGGGTGGAAAAGAGCAGTACTTC. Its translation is CASSKGGGGKEQYF.

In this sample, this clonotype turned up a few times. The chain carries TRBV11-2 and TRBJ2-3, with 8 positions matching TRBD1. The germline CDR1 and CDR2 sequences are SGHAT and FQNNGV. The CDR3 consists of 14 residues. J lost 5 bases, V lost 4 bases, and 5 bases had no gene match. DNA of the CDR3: TGTGCCAGCAGCTATCGGACAGGGATAGATACGCAGTATTTT. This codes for CASSYRTGIDTQYF.